The next 18 T cell receptor beta chains were all read from a single sample in a study of Graves' ophthalmopathy and Graves' hyperthyroidism. Amplification of the TCR beta CDR3 regions used RNA transcripts (as template). After a first-round RT-PCR with HTBI primers, a second-round multiplex PCR was run. TCRdb reprocessed the multiplex PCR reads via MiXCR and lists one record per CDR3 protein. In the table there are 300,000 to 400,000 distinct CDR3 sequences, around a sixth of which are singletons. The sample was peripheral blood. The receptors shown here come from an adult man with Graves' ophthalmopathy.

This clonotype was seen only a few times. The chain is built from TRBV30 and TRBJ1-3, with D uncertain. Germline CDR1 reads GTSNPN; CDR2 reads SVGIG (reference sequence). This CDR3 spans 15 amino acids. The V end lost 0 bases, the J end lost 3 bases, and 12 bases lay between the germline ends. CDR3 DNA: TGTGCCTGGAGTGTATCGGGGAGGGTTGGAAACACCATATATTTT. Translating it yields CAWSVSGRVGNTIYF.

This clonotype appeared many times. The genes are TRBV20-1 and TRBJ2-5; D is perhaps TRBD1 (6 bases). V shed 0 bases and J shed 4 bases, with 12 bases lying between them. Germline CDR1 reads DFQATT; CDR2 reads SNEGSKA (reference sequence). The length of the CDR3 is 14 residues. The CDR3 region has the DNA TGCAGTGCTAGAGATCAGGGGATCCGAGAGACCCAGTACTTC. Residues: CSARDQGIRETQYF.

This clonotype showed up many times. The rearrangement links TRBV28 to TRBJ1-2; D not resolved. Deletions cut 6 bases from V and 4 bases from J, with 15 bases between. The length of the CDR3 is 14 residues. Germline CDR1 MDHEN, CDR2 SYDVKM. The CDR3 region is CASSWVPPPYGYTF. In nucleotides, the CDR3 is TGTGCCAGCAGCTGGGTGCCGCCCCCCTATGGCTACACCTTC.

This clonotype has ten or more counts. The rearrangement links TRBV28 to TRBJ1-2; D might be TRBD1 (5 bases). V shed 1 base and J shed 1 base, with 7 bases lying between them. CDR1 and CDR2 from the germline V gene are MDHEN and SYDVKM. The CDR3 totals 14 residues. The CDR3 protein is CASSLSGVNYGYTF. As DNA, the CDR3 is TGTGCCAGCAGTTTATCGGGGGTTAACTATGGCTACACCTTC.

This clonotype appeared many times. The rearrangement joins TRBV20-1 to TRBJ2-3; 8 nucleotides align to TRBD2. J lost 5 bases, V lost 3 bases, and 10 bases had no gene match. Germline CDR1 reads DFQATT; CDR2 reads SNEGSKA (reference sequence). The length of the CDR3 is 15 residues. The CDR3 here is CSASTGRGFGDTQYF. CDR3 bases: TGCAGTGCTAGTACCGGGAGGGGTTTTGGAGATACGCAGTATTTT.

This clonotype has at least ten counts. V and J are TRBV30 and TRBJ2-3; D might be TRBD2 (6 bases). The CDR3 has 12 amino acids. V lost 5 bases to trimming and J lost 6 bases, with 12 bases between them. CDR1 GTSNPN and CDR2 SVGIG come from the germline V gene (reference sequence). The CDR3 coding sequence is TGTGCCTGGGGGAGGACGCTGGATACGCAGTATTTT. It yields the protein CAWGRTLDTQYF. Looking up the rest from reference TRBV30 and TRBJ2-3 gives the full variable domain: SQTIHQWPATLVQPVGSPLSLECTVEGTSNPNLYWYRQAAGRGLQLLFYSVGIGQISSEVPQNLSASRPQDRQFILSSKKLLLSDSGFYLCAWGRTLDTQYFGPGTRLTVL.

The table lists this clonotype with many counts. The genes are TRBV6-2 or TRBV6-3 and TRBJ1-5; perhaps TRBD1 as D (6 bases). Germline loops: CDR1 MNHEY, CDR2 SVGEGT. This CDR3 region has 13 residues. V dropped 6 bases and J dropped 3 bases, with 9 bases sitting between them. The CDR3 coding sequence is TGTGCCAGCAGCCGGGACAACAATCAGCCCCAGCATTTT. Amino acids: CASSRDNNQPQHF.

This clonotype has at least ten counts. CDR3 nucleotides: TGTGCCAGCAGCCAAGACTTCAGGACAGGGGCGGCCAAAAACATTCAGTACTTC. Translating gives CASSQDFRTGAAKNIQYF. The chain carries TRBV3-1 and TRBJ2-4, with 9 bases identical to TRBD1. This CDR3 has 18 amino acids. Germline-derived CDR1 and CDR2 are LGHDT and YNNKEL (reference sequence). V was clipped by 0 bases and J by 1 base; unmatched bases: 7.

This clonotype was counted many times. This chain connects TRBV6-2 or TRBV6-3 to TRBJ2-7, with a possible D match to TRBD1 (6 bases). Trimming removed 5 bases at V and 6 bases at J, with 11 bases between. The CDR3 totals 12 residues. Germline V gene data show CDR1 as MNHEY and CDR2 as SVGEGT. The CDR3 here is CASSRGQLEQYF. CDR3 sequence (DNA): TGTGCCAGCAGTCGAGGACAGCTCGAGCAGTACTTC.

This clonotype was detected many times. The rearrangement uses TRBV28 and TRBJ1-1, with D possibly matching TRBD1 (6 bases). V lost 5 bases to trimming and J lost 4 bases, with 11 bases between them. The CDR3 sequence is 13 residues long. Germline CDR1 reads MDHEN; CDR2 reads SYDVKM. The DNA of the CDR3 is TGTGCCAGCAGTACATACAGGGCCACTGAAGCTTTCTTT. Translation: CASSTYRATEAFF.

This clonotype occurred many times. The rearrangement uses TRBV30 and TRBJ2-5; either TRBD1 or TRBD2 may fit D (5 bases each). Trimming stripped 2 bases from V and 5 bases from J, with 12 bases between. The CDR3 has 13 residues. Germline CDR1 and CDR2: GTSNPN and SVGIG (reference sequence). CDR3 loop: CAWSRGRDETQYF. Written as DNA, the CDR3 is TGTGCCTGGAGTCGGGGCAGGGATGAGACCCAGTACTTC.

This clonotype showed up many times. The rearrangement joins TRBV28 to TRBJ2-7; maybe TRBD1 (5 bases). The CDR3 is made up of 15 amino acids. V gave up 6 bases and J gave up 5 bases, with 20 bases separating them. CDR1 and CDR2 from the germline V gene are MDHEN and SYDVKM. Here the CDR3 DNA reads TGTGCCAGCAGCCCGAGACAGCTCTCATCTAACGAGCAGTACTTC. Residues: CASSPRQLSSNEQYF.

This clonotype was detected many times. The chain uses TRBV30 and TRBJ2-5; 7 bases are shared with TRBD1. Germline lookup yields CDR1 GTSNPN and CDR2 SVGIG (reference sequence). The CDR3 loop spans 13 amino acids. V dropped 1 base and J dropped 6; count of bases not matched to a gene: 5. In nucleotides, the CDR3 is TGTGCCTGGAGTGGGGGCAGGGGGAAGACCCAGTACTTC. Its protein is CAWSGGRGKTQYF.

The CDR3 is CAARFQGLNTEAFF. In DNA, the CDR3 is TGTGCCGCGCGCTTCCAAGGGCTGAACACTGAAGCTTTCTTT. This rearrangement joins TRBV6-1 to TRBJ1-1; D unresolved. Germline loops: CDR1 MNHNS, CDR2 SASEGT. The V end was cut by 11 bases, the J end by 0 bases, with 16 bases between. The CDR3 is 14 amino acids.

This clonotype was seen repeatedly, ten times or more. The chain links TRBV7-9 to TRBJ2-7; tentatively, D is TRBD2 (5 bases). Trimming took 3 bases from V and 0 from J, leaving 9 bases between them. CDR1 is SEHNR and CDR2 is FQNEAQ in the germline V gene (reference sequence). The CDR3 has 14 amino acids. The DNA for the CDR3 is TGTGCCAGCAGCTTCACCGGACTCTCCTACGAGCAGTACTTC. Amino acid sequence: CASSFTGLSYEQYF. Drawing the rest from reference TRBV7-9 and TRBJ2-7, the complete variable domain is DTGVSQNPRHKITKRGQNVTFRCDPISEHNRLYWYRQTLGQGPEFLTYFQNEAQLEKSRLLSDRFSAERPKGSFSTLEIQRTEQGDSAMYLCASSFTGLSYEQYFGPGTRLTVT.

This clonotype was found many times. In DNA, the CDR3 is TGTGCCAGCAGCCTTGGGACAGTTGGAAACACCATATATTTT. It yields the protein CASSLGTVGNTIYF. V usage is TRBV12-3 or TRBV12-4 and J usage is TRBJ1-3; TRBD1 aligns across 7 bases. V lost 6 bases to trimming and J lost 3 bases; unmatched junction nucleotides: 5. The CDR3 runs 14 residues.

This clonotype was observed at least ten times. The V gene is TRBV15, the J gene TRBJ2-5; 9 nucleotides align to TRBD2. From germline, CDR1 is LNHNV and CDR2 YYDKDF (reference sequence). Unmatched junction bases numbered 15, after V lost 8 bases and J lost 2 bases. The CDR3 consists of 17 residues. The CDR3 reads CATQGHPSGEIQETQYF. Written as DNA, the CDR3 is TGTGCCACCCAGGGGCACCCTAGCGGGGAGATTCAAGAGACCCAGTACTTC. Based on the CDR3 plus reference TRBV15 and TRBJ2-5, the full variable domain is DAMVIQNPRYQVTQFGKPVTLSCSQTLNHNVMYWYQQKSSQAPKLLFHYYDKDFNNEADTPDNFQSRRPNTSFCFLDIRSPGLGDTAMYLCATQGHPSGEIQETQYFGPGTRLLVL.

This clonotype was observed many times. V gene TRBV6-5 combines with J gene TRBJ1-2, with a possible D match to TRBD1 (5 bases). The V end lost 2 bases, the J end lost 6 bases, and 7 bases lay between the germline ends. The CDR3 has 12 residues. Germline V gene lookup returns CDR1 MNHEY and CDR2 SVGAGI. The CDR3 reads CASSYRGNGYTF. DNA for the CDR3: TGTGCCAGCAGTTACAGGGGAAATGGCTACACCTTC.